The source of this TCR beta chain is a study of blood T cell repertoires in COVID-19. Study background: Researchers got acute and convalescent COVID-19 samples from the United States, Italy and Spain. T cells, B-cell-depleted T cells, or PBMCs supplied cDNA or gDNA.

Methods used by the authors: Reference gene primer amplification gave nucleated cell count estimates. Here immunoSEQ multiplex PCR was the method, and the copy in TCRdb shows in-frame clones only, minus some. D and trimming come from the DNA, and the V and J calls and clone size come from that table. The repertoire holds approximately 170,000 clones, with 88% as singletons. Germline V lookup: CDR1 KGHDR, CDR2 SFDVKD. The germline V and J ends were trimmed by 4 bases and 11 bases, with 13 bases remaining between them. The CDR3 consists of 12 residues. This clone was seen only once. The sequence came from a man between 45 and 60 years old who had recovered from COVID-19. Sequencing was carried out using peripheral blood. The chain joins TRBV24-1 to TRBJ1-2; D unclear. The CDR3 DNA reads as TGTGCCACCAGTGACCCCGTGAGAGGATACACCTTC. It is translated as CATSDPVRGYTF.